This T cell receptor beta chain comes out of a study of blood T cell repertoires in COVID-19. Looking at the study overall: The study drew acute and convalescent COVID-19 samples from the United States, Italy and Spain. The cDNA or gDNA used as material had been derived from T cells, B-cell-depleted T cells, or PBMCs.

Per the study methods: Estimates of nucleated cell counts were drawn from the amplification of reference gene primers. TCRdb keeps only in-frame clones here, not all; method: immunoSEQ multiplex PCR. Clone size and V and J calls were adopted from that table, with D and trimming inferred from the DNA. The sample lists 90,000 to 110,000 clones, approximately 76% occurring once. V dropped 6 bases and J dropped 2; count of bases not matched to a gene: 4. The CDR3 has 13 amino acids. The V gene's germline CDR1 is LNHDA and CDR2 SQIVND (reference sequence). The chain employs TRBV19 and TRBJ2-7; 7 bases agree with TRBD1. Source material: peripheral blood. The sequence came from a woman in her sixties or seventies with acute or convalescent COVID-19. As DNA, the CDR3 is TGTGCCAGTAGAAGACAGGGCGCCTACGAGCAGTACTTC. Its translation is CASRRQGAYEQYF.